The 6 T cell receptor beta chains below were found in one sample sequenced in a study of T cells in Graves' hyperthyroidism and ophthalmopathy. The source material, RNA transcripts, was used to amplify TCR beta CDR3 regions. TCR CDR3 regions were first amplified by RT-PCR with HTBI primers. MiXCR, run by TCRdb on the multiplex PCR reads, gives a single entry per CDR3 protein. The table lists roughly 420,000 distinct CDR3 sequences, roughly 15% of them singletons, with 5.3% in the top ten. Sequenced: blood. These receptors were collected from a young woman with Graves' hyperthyroidism.

This clonotype was seen a handful of times. The chain employs TRBV7-2 and TRBJ2-7, with a weak D call TRBD2 (6 bases). This CDR3 contains 15 residues. Germline V gives CDR1 SGHTA, CDR2 FQGNSA. V lost 4 bases, J lost 4 bases, and 17 bases lay in between. CDR3 coding DNA: TGTGCCAGCAGCTCCTTTGGGGGGAGCCAATACGAGCAGTACTTC. It specifies CASSSFGGSQYEQYF.

The V call is TRBV14, the J call TRBJ2-6; D remains unclear. Germline CDR1 reads SGHDN; CDR2 reads FVKESK. With 0 bases removed from V and 4 bases from J, the gap between germline ends came to 22 bases. This CDR3 is built from 20 residues. The CDR3 bases are TGTGCCAGCAGCCAAGACTGGCACGGCTACCCCGTCGCAGGGGCCAACGTCCTGACTTTC. It translates to CASSQDWHGYPVAGANVLTF.

The rearrangement uses TRBV20-1 and TRBJ2-4; a possible D gene is TRBD2 (5 bases). Germline assignment: CDR1 DFQATT and CDR2 SNEGSKA (reference sequence). The CDR3 is 15 residues long. Trimming removed 5 bases from V and 3 bases from J, with 17 bases in between. The CDR3 sequence is CSAEGLERFKNIQYF. In DNA form, the CDR3 reads TGCAGTGCTGAGGGTCTTGAGCGTTTCAAAAACATTCAGTACTTC.

This clonotype came up many times. The chain joins TRBV27 to TRBJ2-5, with TRBD2 matching over 11 bases. Trimming at V came to 2 bases and at J to 2 bases, leaving 4 bases not matched to a gene. Germline V gives CDR1 MNHEY, CDR2 SMNVEV (reference sequence). This CDR3 region has 16 residues. The CDR3 region is CASSLTLAGEQETQYF. CDR3 coding DNA: TGTGCCAGCAGTTTAACACTAGCGGGGGAGCAAGAGACCCAGTACTTC.

The chain joins TRBV27 to TRBJ1-2, with D uncertain. Deletions cut 3 bases from V and 4 bases from J, with 9 bases between. The CDR3 has 13 amino acids. Germline V gives CDR1 MNHEY, CDR2 SMNVEV (reference sequence). CDR3 region: CASSLNGGYGYTF. The CDR3 nucleotides read TGTGCCAGCAGTTTGAACGGAGGCTATGGCTACACCTTC.

The chain links TRBV19 to TRBJ2-7; tentative D call: TRBD1 (6 bases). CDR3 size: 14 residues. The V end was cut by 2 bases, the J end by 4 bases, with 12 bases between. Germline CDR1 is LNHDA and CDR2 is SQIVND (reference sequence). The DNA for the CDR3 is TGTGCCAGTAGTATACCCGGGACAAGTTACGAGCAGTACTTC. It encodes CASSIPGTSYEQYF.